Following are 8 T cell receptor beta chains from one sample sequenced in a study of early T cells in non-severe SARS-CoV-2 infection. TCRdb fed the 5' RACE reads into MiXCR, producing one record per CDR3 protein. Of tens of thousands of distinct CDR3 sequences in the sample, under 13% are singletons; the top ten hold about 9.9%. Sequenced sample: whole blood. The receptors here all came from an adult who was a healthcare worker with PCR-confirmed SARS-CoV-2 infection or an uninfected control (not recorded which).

V and J are TRBV27 and TRBJ2-5; tentative D call: TRBD1 (6 bases). Germline V CDR1 and CDR2: MNHEY, SMNVEV (reference sequence). This CDR3 contains 15 residues. The ends were cut back, 2 bases at V and 1 base at J, with 11 bases in the middle. Here the CDR3 reads CASSLRSGAQETQYF. CDR3 DNA sequence: TGTGCCAGCAGTTTAAGGTCAGGGGCCCAAGAGACCCAGTACTTC.

The rearrangement joins TRBV4-1 to TRBJ2-3, with 8 positions matching TRBD2. The germline V gene has CDR1 MGHRA and CDR2 YSYEKL. This CDR3 is built from 17 residues. The J segment lost 5 bases and the V segment lost 1 base, leaving 11 bases of the junction unmatched. The CDR3 sequence is CASSQVYRGGHLDTQYF. As DNA, the CDR3 is TGCGCCAGCAGCCAAGTTTATCGGGGGGGCCATCTAGATACGCAGTATTTT.

This clonotype was seen repeatedly, ten times or more. The CDR3 DNA sequence: TGTGCTAGTGGTTTGGTACCCAGGGACAGGTCCAATCAGCCCCAGCATTTT. This sequence encodes CASGLVPRDRSNQPQHF. V usage is TRBV12-5 and J usage is TRBJ1-5; TRBD1 matches 8 bases. Germline V gene data show CDR1 as LGHNT and CDR2 as FRNRAP. The CDR3 length is 17 residues. J was trimmed by 3 bases and V by 0 bases; bases with no gene match: 7. The whole variable domain, filled in from reference TRBV12-5 and TRBJ1-5, reads DARVTQTPRHKVTEMGQEVTMRCQPILGHNTVFWYRQTMMQGLELLAYFRNRAPLDDSGMPKDRFSAEMPDATLATLKIQPSEPRDSAVYFCASGLVPRDRSNQPQHFGDGTRLSIL.

This clonotype was seen more than once but under ten times. The chain carries TRBV29-1 and TRBJ1-1; D perhaps matches TRBD1 (6 bases). The CDR3 loop spans 15 amino acids. With 4 bases removed from V and 4 bases from J, the gap between germline ends came to 19 bases. Germline V gives CDR1 SQVTM, CDR2 ANQGSEA. The CDR3 loop reads CSVAPSYRVGTEAFF. The CDR3 region has the DNA TGCAGCGTTGCTCCCTCCTACAGGGTTGGCACTGAAGCTTTCTTT.

This clonotype came up a few times. The chain carries TRBV7-3 and TRBJ2-1; tentative D call: TRBD2 (7 bases). The germline V gene has CDR1 SGHTA and CDR2 FQGTGA. V lost 2 bases, J lost 4 bases, and 12 bases lay in between. The CDR3 contains 15 residues. This chain's CDR3 is CASSLAGALYNEQFF. CDR3 nucleotides: TGTGCCAGCAGCTTAGCGGGGGCCCTGTACAATGAGCAGTTCTTC. Together with reference TRBV7-3 and TRBJ2-1, the CDR3 gives the full variable domain: GAGVSQTPSNKVTEKGKYVELRCDPISGHTALYWYRQSLGQGPEFLIYFQGTGAADDSGLPNDRFFAVRPEGSVSTLKIQRTERGDSAVYLCASSLAGALYNEQFFGPGTRLTVL.

Ten or more counts support this clonotype. The chain links TRBV6-5 to TRBJ2-5, with TRBD1 matching 7 bases. J lost 5 bases, V lost 7 bases, and 13 bases had no gene match. CDR3 length: 15 amino acids. CDR1 and CDR2 (germline): MNHEY, SVGAGI. The CDR3 coding sequence is TGTGCCAGCAACTCAGCGCAAAGGGGGCGTGAGACCCAGTACTTC. Translated, it gives CASNSAQRGRETQYF.

The gene calls are TRBV7-8 and TRBJ1-3; 7 bases fit TRBD1. Germline CDR1 is SGHVS and CDR2 is FQNEAQ. V lost 4 bases to trimming and J lost 4 bases; unmatched junction nucleotides: 16. The CDR3 loop spans 18 amino acids. The CDR3 is CASSSGAGTVGGGNTIYF. CDR3 sequence (DNA): TGTGCCAGCAGCTCGGGCGCCGGGACAGTCGGTGGGGGAAACACCATATATTTT.

This clonotype was counted many times. The chain recombines TRBV9 with TRBJ2-3; TRBD2 aligns across 8 bases. The CDR3 is made up of 15 amino acids. Looked up from germline, CDR1 is SGDLS and CDR2 is YYNGEE. Trimming took 2 bases from V and 3 from J; bases not matched to a gene: 5. The CDR3 here is CASSVSLAGTDTQYF. CDR3 nucleotides: TGTGCCAGCAGCGTCTCCCTAGCGGGTACAGATACGCAGTATTTT.